Reported below is one T cell receptor beta chain. These data belong to a study of blood T cell repertoires in COVID-19. As for the study in general: Nucleic acid was either cDNA or gDNA, and it came from T cells, B-cell-depleted T cells, or PBMCs.

Original processing notes: Estimation of nucleated cell counts relied on the amplification of reference gene primers. Clones were sequenced by immunoSEQ multiplex PCR, and TCRdb holds only the in-frame ones, with some missing. V and J calls and clone size are those listed in that table; D and trimming were worked out from the DNA. The data hold 65,000 or so clones, with roughly nine tenths observed a single time. The germline V gene has CDR1 SEHNR and CDR2 FQNEAQ (reference sequence). V was trimmed by 5 bases and J by 3 bases, leaving 14 bases between them. The CDR3 is 15 residues long. J is TRBJ2-4 and V is TRBV7-9, with D possibly matching TRBD2 (5 bases). The clonotype comes from a man aged 55 to 70 with acute or convalescent COVID-19. The sample taken for sequencing was peripheral blood. The CDR3 region has the DNA TGTGCCAGCAGCCAAAGACTGGGGAGCAAAAACATTCAGTACTTC. Its protein product is CASSQRLGSKNIQYF.